This TCR beta chain is from a study of cytomegalovirus exposure and HLA in healthy donors. PCR involved 60 Vbeta and 13 Jbeta primers. Some clones are missing from TCRdb's copy, which holds only in-frame ones; the method was immunoSEQ multiplex PCR. The sample yields 76,000 or so clones, about 69% seen once. CDR3 length: 15 residues. V was pared by 0 bases and J by 1 base, with 10 bases between. Germline CDR1 and CDR2: SGDLS and YYNGEE. Source material: PBMCs. This sequence originates from a woman aged 40 to 50 in good health and CMV-seropositive. V gene TRBV9 combines with J gene TRBJ1-1, with a possible D match to TRBD1 (5 bases). The CDR3 loop is CASSVGYGANTEAFF. The CDR3, as DNA: TGTGCCAGCAGCGTAGGATATGGGGCGAACACTGAAGCTTTCTTT.